This TCR beta chain was found in a study of breast tumors, draining lymph nodes, adjacent tissues. On this clonotype: Its antigen is not identified. Germline and junction disagree at one end, which may indicate a read error.

In TCRdb, the multiplex PCR reads were re-called with MiXCR into one record per CDR3 protein. The sample records 200,000 or so distinct CDR3 sequences, 30% to 40% being singletons. Study results and limitations: Luminal-like breast cancer showed significantly greater tumor-nontumor repertoire similarity than basal-like breast cancer did.

Axillary draining lymph nodes of breast cancer patients supplied the node samples. Sequenced material: axillary lymph node tissue. This receptor was obtained from a female donor with breast cancer. Some clones in this sample may be carry-over from other donors' samples.

This chain's CDR3 is CASSHQKVNYRYTF. The CDR3 DNA follows: TGTGCCAGCAGCCACCAGAAGGTCAACTATCGCTACACCTTC. The rearrangement uses TRBV7-9 and TRBJ1-2; D is unclear. The CDR3 runs 14 residues. Germline-derived CDR1 and CDR2 are SEHNR and FQNEAQ (reference sequence). Based on the CDR3 plus reference TRBV7-9 and TRBJ1-2, the full variable domain is DTGVSQNPRHKITKRGQNVTFRCDPISEHNRLYWYRQTLGQGPEFLTYFQNEAQLEKSRLLSDRFSAERPKGSFSTLEIQRTEQGDSAMYLCASSHQKVNYRYTFGSGTRLTVV.